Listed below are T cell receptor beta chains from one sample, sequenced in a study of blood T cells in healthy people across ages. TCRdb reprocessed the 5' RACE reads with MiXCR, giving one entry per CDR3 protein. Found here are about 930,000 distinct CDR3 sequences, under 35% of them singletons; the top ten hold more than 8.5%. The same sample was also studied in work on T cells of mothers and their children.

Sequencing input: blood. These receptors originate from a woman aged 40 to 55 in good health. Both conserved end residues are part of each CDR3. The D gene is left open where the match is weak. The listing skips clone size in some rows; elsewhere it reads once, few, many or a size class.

CDR3 DNA: TGTGCCAGCAGTTTATTCCCGGGACAGGGTCACCACGAGCAGTACTTC; CDR3 protein: CASSLFPGQGHHEQYF; clone size: NA; J gene: TRBJ2-7; D gene: TRBD1; V gene: TRBV27
CDR3 DNA: TGTGCCAGCAATTCCGGGACAGGGGTGACCTCTGGAAACACCATATATTTT; CDR3 protein: CASNSGTGVTSGNTIYF; clone size: few; J gene: TRBJ1-3; D gene: TRBD1; V gene: TRBV12-3/TRBV12-4
CDR3 DNA: TGTGCCAGCAGCTTGGCCGATTCGGCTAGCAGGGGGGATGAGCAGTTCTTC; CDR3 protein: CASSLADSASRGDEQFF; clone size: NA; J gene: TRBJ2-1; D gene: NA; V gene: TRBV5-6
CDR3 DNA: TGCGCCAGCAGCCAAGAATCACAGTACTACAATGAGCAGTTCTTC; CDR3 protein: CASSQESQYYNEQFF; clone size: few; J gene: TRBJ2-1; D gene: NA; V gene: TRBV4-1
CDR3 DNA: TGTGCCAGCAGCTTGGAGGGACAGGGGTCCTACAATGAGCAGTTCTTC; CDR3 protein: CASSLEGQGSYNEQFF; clone size: many; J gene: TRBJ2-1; D gene: TRBD1; V gene: TRBV5-6
CDR3 DNA: TGCAGTGCTAGAAGACTAGCGGGGTACGAGCAGTACTTC; CDR3 protein: CSARRLAGYEQYF; clone size: NA; J gene: TRBJ2-7; D gene: TRBD2; V gene: TRBV20-1
CDR3 DNA: TGTGCCAGCAGTTTTAGGGGTTTTCGCTACGAGCAGTACTTC; CDR3 protein: CASSFRGFRYEQYF; clone size: NA; J gene: TRBJ2-7; D gene: NA; V gene: TRBV28
CDR3 DNA: TGCAGTGCCCCATCCGAAAGCGGGGGGGCGGGTTACGAGCAGTACTTC; CDR3 protein: CSAPSESGGAGYEQYF; clone size: many; J gene: TRBJ2-7; D gene: TRBD2; V gene: TRBV20-1
CDR3 DNA: TGTGCCAGCAGTTTTCCCTCGGGAGGCGAGCAGTACTTC; CDR3 protein: CASSFPSGGEQYF; clone size: many; J gene: TRBJ2-7; D gene: TRBD2; V gene: TRBV28
CDR3 DNA: TGTGCCAGCAGCCCCAGGACAGACAATGAGCAGTTCTTC; CDR3 protein: CASSPRTDNEQFF; clone size: many; J gene: TRBJ2-1; D gene: NA; V gene: TRBV5-5
CDR3 DNA: TGCGCCAGCAGCTTGGTAGGGCAGCGGGGGTACGACAATGAGCAGTTCTTC; CDR3 protein: CASSLVGQRGYDNEQFF; clone size: NA; J gene: TRBJ2-1; D gene: TRBD2; V gene: TRBV5-1
CDR3 DNA: TGTGCCAGCAGCCGAGGGGGGAGCGGGAGTTACGAGCAGTGCTTC; CDR3 protein: CASSRGGSGSYEQCF; clone size: NA; J gene: TRBJ2-7; D gene: TRBD2; V gene: TRBV9
CDR3 DNA: TGTGCCAGCAGCACGACTAGCGGGGGGGGCTCTGGGGCCAACGTCCTGACTTTC; CDR3 protein: CASSTTSGGGSGANVLTF; clone size: NA; J gene: TRBJ2-6; D gene: TRBD2; V gene: TRBV7-9
CDR3 DNA: TGCGCCAGCAGCTCGGCGCTGGGGACGCAAGAGACCCAGTACTTC; CDR3 protein: CASSSALGTQETQYF; clone size: NA; J gene: TRBJ2-5; D gene: NA; V gene: TRBV5-1
CDR3 DNA: TGTGCCAGCAGTTCGTTACAGGCACTTACCCCAAGGGAGCAGTACTTC; CDR3 protein: CASSSLQALTPREQYF; clone size: few; J gene: TRBJ2-7; D gene: NA; V gene: TRBV6-6
CDR3 DNA: TGTGCCAGCAGCCCGCCTAGCGGGGCCTACGAGCAGTACTTC; CDR3 protein: CASSPPSGAYEQYF; clone size: many; J gene: TRBJ2-7; D gene: TRBD2; V gene: TRBV7-9
CDR3 DNA: TGTGCCAGCAGTTTAATGTTTTACGAGCAGTACTTC; CDR3 protein: CASSLMFYEQYF; clone size: many; J gene: TRBJ2-7; D gene: NA; V gene: TRBV12-3/TRBV12-4
CDR3 DNA: TGTGCCAGCAGCCCCGGAGGACAGGGTCTCTATGGCTACACCTTC; CDR3 protein: CASSPGGQGLYGYTF; clone size: many; J gene: TRBJ1-2; D gene: TRBD1; V gene: TRBV9
CDR3 DNA: TGTGCCATCAGTGAGTCCAAAGGGGGAGGAGAGACCCAGTACTTC; CDR3 protein: CAISESKGGGETQYF; clone size: many; J gene: TRBJ2-5; D gene: NA; V gene: TRBV10-3
CDR3 DNA: TGCAGTGCTATGGGTCGGAACAATGAGCAGTTCTTC; CDR3 protein: CSAMGRNNEQFF; clone size: many; J gene: TRBJ2-1; D gene: NA; V gene: TRBV20-1
CDR3 DNA: TGTGCTAGCAGCTTCGCCAGACAAGAGACCCAGTACTTC; CDR3 protein: CASSFARQETQYF; clone size: many; J gene: TRBJ2-5; D gene: NA; V gene: TRBV7-7
CDR3 DNA: TGTGCCGTCAGGGGGTCGAACACTGAAGCTTTCTTT; CDR3 protein: CAVRGSNTEAFF; clone size: NA; J gene: TRBJ1-1; D gene: TRBD1; V gene: TRBV30
CDR3 DNA: TGTGCCAGCCGGGACAGGGGCCCCGAGCAGTACTTC; CDR3 protein: CASRDRGPEQYF; clone size: many; J gene: TRBJ2-7; D gene: TRBD1; V gene: TRBV11-1
CDR3 DNA: TGTGCCAACAGCCTTGAGGGTGGTCCAGGATACAATGAGCAGTTCTTC; CDR3 protein: CANSLEGGPGYNEQFF; clone size: NA; J gene: TRBJ2-1; D gene: NA; V gene: TRBV28
CDR3 DNA: TGTGCCAGCAAAACTAATTTTGGGGTCTACGAGCAGTACTTC; CDR3 protein: CASKTNFGVYEQYF; clone size: many; J gene: TRBJ2-7; D gene: NA; V gene: TRBV6-5
CDR3 DNA: TGTGCCAGCAGTTTGCCACCCCGCTACGAGCAGTACTTC; CDR3 protein: CASSLPPRYEQYF; clone size: many; J gene: TRBJ2-7; D gene: NA; V gene: TRBV28
CDR3 DNA: TGTGCCAGTAGTATAGTCGGGGGGCCTTACAATGAGCAGTTCTTC; CDR3 protein: CASSIVGGPYNEQFF; clone size: few; J gene: TRBJ2-1; D gene: NA; V gene: TRBV19
CDR3 DNA: TGCGCCAGCAGCTTGGACGCTAGCGGGGGAAGGGAGCAGTTCTTC; CDR3 protein: CASSLDASGGREQFF; clone size: once; J gene: TRBJ2-1; D gene: TRBD2; V gene: TRBV5-1
CDR3 DNA: TGTGCCAGCAGCTTAGCAGGGACTCAGTTCTTC; CDR3 protein: CASSLAGTQFF; clone size: many; J gene: TRBJ2-1; D gene: NA; V gene: TRBV7-9
CDR3 DNA: TGCGCCAGCAGCCAAAAAGACAGGAGGTACGGTGAGCAGTTCTTC; CDR3 protein: CASSQKDRRYGEQFF; clone size: NA; J gene: TRBJ2-1; D gene: NA; V gene: TRBV4-3
CDR3 DNA: TGTGCCAGCAGCTTACCCTGGGACAGCCCGAACACCGGGGAGCTGTTTTTT; CDR3 protein: CASSLPWDSPNTGELFF; clone size: NA; J gene: TRBJ2-2; D gene: TRBD1; V gene: TRBV7-3
CDR3 DNA: TGTGCCAGCCCCAAGGAGGTGAAGAATAATGAAAAACTGTTTTTT; CDR3 protein: CASPKEVKNNEKLFF; clone size: few; J gene: TRBJ1-4; D gene: NA; V gene: TRBV7-8
CDR3 DNA: TGCGCCAGCAGCACTCCGGGACAGGGGATCTACGAGCAGTACTTC; CDR3 protein: CASSTPGQGIYEQYF; clone size: many; J gene: TRBJ2-7; D gene: TRBD1; V gene: TRBV4-1
CDR3 DNA: TGTGCCAGCAGTTTTTCGCAATCACCCACCCTCCACTTT; CDR3 protein: CASSFSQSPTLHF; clone size: many; J gene: TRBJ1-6; D gene: NA; V gene: TRBV12-3/TRBV12-4
CDR3 DNA: TGTGCCAGCAGCTTAGCGGGAACTAGCGGGGGCTCAGATACGCAGTATTTT; CDR3 protein: CASSLAGTSGGSDTQYF; clone size: NA; J gene: TRBJ2-3; D gene: TRBD2; V gene: TRBV7-9
CDR3 DNA: TGCAGTGCCCCGGGACAGGGGGCGGGGGAGCAGTACTTC; CDR3 protein: CSAPGQGAGEQYF; clone size: many; J gene: TRBJ2-7; D gene: TRBD1; V gene: TRBV20-1
CDR3 DNA: TGTGCCAGCAGCCAAGTAGGGGGGCTGGCCACTGAAGCTTTCTTT; CDR3 protein: CASSQVGGLATEAFF; clone size: NA; J gene: TRBJ1-1; D gene: NA; V gene: TRBV14
CDR3 DNA: TGCAGTGCTAGAGATCGACGAGCTAGCGGGGGACAAGAGACCCGGTACTTC; CDR3 protein: CSARDRRASGGQETRYF; clone size: NA; J gene: TRBJ2-5; D gene: TRBD2; V gene: TRBV20-1
CDR3 DNA: TGTGCCATCAGTGAGACAGTAGAAGGCTATGGCTACACCTTC; CDR3 protein: CAISETVEGYGYTF; clone size: many; J gene: TRBJ1-2; D gene: NA; V gene: TRBV10-3
CDR3 DNA: TGTGCCAGCAGTTCCCAGAGGTGGGGACAGGCTTCCTACGAGCAGTACTTC; CDR3 protein: CASSSQRWGQASYEQYF; clone size: few; J gene: TRBJ2-7; D gene: TRBD1; V gene: TRBV28
CDR3 DNA: TGCGCCAGCAGCTTGAGACAGAACGCGAACTATGGCTACACCTTC; CDR3 protein: CASSLRQNANYGYTF; clone size: many; J gene: TRBJ1-2; D gene: NA; V gene: TRBV5-1
CDR3 DNA: TGCAGTGTTAGAGCGGGCCAGGGTGGGCGAACTAATGAAAAACTGTTTTTT; CDR3 protein: CSVRAGQGGRTNEKLFF; clone size: NA; J gene: TRBJ1-4; D gene: NA; V gene: TRBV20-1
CDR3 DNA: TGTGCCAGCAGCCTCAAATGGCAGTCTTCCTCCGAGCAGTACTTC; CDR3 protein: CASSLKWQSSSEQYF; clone size: NA; J gene: TRBJ2-7; D gene: NA; V gene: TRBV5-5
CDR3 DNA: TGTGCCAGCAGCCCCAGGGGGCCTCTTCGTCTAGCGGGTTCCTACAATGAGCAGTTCTTC; CDR3 protein: CASSPRGPLRLAGSYNEQFF; clone size: few; J gene: TRBJ2-1; D gene: NA; V gene: TRBV7-2
CDR3 DNA: TGTGCCAGCAGTCCTACCAGGACAGCGGTTAACTATGGCTACACCTTC; CDR3 protein: CASSPTRTAVNYGYTF; clone size: NA; J gene: TRBJ1-2; D gene: NA; V gene: TRBV7-9
CDR3 DNA: TGCAGTGCGGATCAGACAGGGACCTACGAGCAGTACTTC; CDR3 protein: CSADQTGTYEQYF; clone size: many; J gene: TRBJ2-7; D gene: TRBD1; V gene: TRBV20-1
CDR3 DNA: TGCGCCAGCAGCCTTCGAGTGCCTAGCACAGATACGCAGTATTTT; CDR3 protein: CASSLRVPSTDTQYF; clone size: few; J gene: TRBJ2-3; D gene: NA; V gene: TRBV5-1
CDR3 DNA: TGTGCCAGCAGCTTTGCGGGACAGGGGGCCTACGAGCAGTACTTC; CDR3 protein: CASSFAGQGAYEQYF; clone size: few; J gene: TRBJ2-7; D gene: TRBD1; V gene: TRBV7-6
CDR3 DNA: TGTGCCAGCGATTTACTCGGGGGATGGGCTAGGAATGAGCAGGTCTTC; CDR3 protein: CASDLLGGWARNEQVF; clone size: NA; J gene: TRBJ2-1; D gene: NA; V gene: TRBV7-9
CDR3 DNA: TGTGCCAGCAGTGACGACAGAGGGAACTATGGCTACACCTTC; CDR3 protein: CASSDDRGNYGYTF; clone size: few; J gene: TRBJ1-2; D gene: NA; V gene: TRBV25-1
CDR3 DNA: TGTGCCAGCAGCTTAAAGGGAGCCTCGGATAGCAATCAGCCCCAGCATTTT; CDR3 protein: CASSLKGASDSNQPQHF; clone size: few; J gene: TRBJ1-5; D gene: NA; V gene: TRBV7-3
CDR3 DNA: TGTGCCAGTGCGACAGGGCTGAGCAATCAGCCCCAGCATTTT; CDR3 protein: CASATGLSNQPQHF; clone size: few; J gene: TRBJ1-5; D gene: TRBD1; V gene: TRBV3-1
CDR3 DNA: TGTGCCAGTAGTCCCCGGCAACAGCCCCAGCATTTT; CDR3 protein: CASSPRQQPQHF; clone size: NA; J gene: TRBJ1-5; D gene: NA; V gene: TRBV19